These 23 T cell receptor beta chains were all obtained from the same sample, sequenced in a study of blood T cell repertoires in COVID-19. Method: immunoSEQ multiplex PCR; TCRdb's copy keeps in-frame clones and lacks some. The sample contains some 230,000 clones, around 89% of which appear only once. What was sequenced was PBMCs or T cells enriched from blood (not recorded which). The receptors here all came from a woman in her late teens or twenties in a cohort exposed to, infected with or recovered from COVID-19 (not recorded which).

V is TRBV19 and J is TRBJ1-3; D not certain. The ends were cut back, 5 bases at V and 1 base at J, with 9 bases in the middle. This CDR3 has 14 residues. Germline CDR1 reads LNHDA; CDR2 reads SQIVND (reference sequence). CDR3 nucleotide sequence: TGTGCCAGTAGTCCCGCGGCATCTGGAAACACCATATATTTT. Translation: CASSPAASGNTIYF.

This rearrangement joins TRBV5-4 to TRBJ1-4, with 8 bases aligning to TRBD1. Germline V CDR1 and CDR2: SGHNT, YYREEE (reference sequence). The CDR3 is made up of 15 amino acids. Trimming at V came to 0 bases and at J to 4 bases, leaving 2 bases not matched to a gene. CDR3 sequence reads: CASSLGTGNNEKLFF. The CDR3 DNA sequence: TGTGCCAGCAGCTTGGGGACAGGGAATAATGAAAAACTGTTTTTT.

V and J are TRBV10-1 and TRBJ1-1, with D perhaps TRBD1 (5 bases). Germline loops: CDR1 WNHNN, CDR2 SYGVQD (reference sequence). This CDR3 has 13 residues. Trimming stripped 6 bases from V and 3 bases from J, with 11 bases between. The CDR3 loop is CASSLTEDTEAFF. The CDR3 nucleotides read TGCGCCAGCAGCCTGACAGAGGACACTGAAGCTTTCTTT.

The V gene is TRBV9, the J gene TRBJ2-5; 7 bases match TRBD2. The germline gives CDR1 SGDLS, CDR2 YYNGEE. With 3 bases clipped from V and 3 bases from J, the junction kept 8 bases outside the gene matches. The CDR3 is 15 residues long. The CDR3 bases are TGTGCCAGCAGCGCCGCCCCTGGGGGGGAAGAGACCCAGTACTTC. This encodes CASSAAPGGEETQYF. Full variable domain (outside the CDR3, taken from reference TRBV9 and TRBJ2-5): DSGVTQTPKHLITATGQRVTLRCSPRSGDLSVYWYQQSLDQGLQFLIQYYNGEERAKGNILERFSAQQFPDLHSELNLSSLELGDSALYFCASSAAPGGEETQYFGPGTRLLVL.

The chain employs TRBV5-1 and TRBJ1-2, with 7 bases fitting TRBD1. CDR3 size: 13 residues. CDR1 and CDR2 (germline): SGHRS, YFSETQ. Trimming removed 7 bases from V and 4 bases from J; junction bases left unmatched: 7. CDR3 residues: CASSRGDSYGYTF. The CDR3 coding sequence is TGCGCCAGCTCCCGAGGGGACAGCTATGGCTACACCTTC.

The chain recombines TRBV24-1 with TRBJ1-5; D is possibly TRBD1 (5 bases). The V gene lost 3 bases and the J gene lost 5 bases, with 10 bases spanning the gap. CDR3 size: 14 residues. The germline CDR1 and CDR2 sequences are KGHDR and SFDVKD. The CDR3 reads CATSDQGFHQPQHF. For the CDR3, the DNA is TGTGCCACCAGTGATCAGGGTTTTCATCAGCCCCAGCATTTT.

The chain is built from TRBV6-5 and TRBJ1-2; the match to TRBD1 covers 8 bases. Germline CDR1 reads MNHEY; CDR2 reads SVGAGI. J was trimmed by 8 bases and V by 2 bases; bases with no gene match: 4. There are 13 residues in the CDR3. Here the CDR3 reads CASSYPGQEGYTF. The CDR3 DNA reads as TGTGCCAGCAGTTACCCGGGACAGGAAGGCTACACCTTC.

V and J are TRBV18 and TRBJ1-5; TRBD1 aligns across 7 bases. The CDR3 runs to 15 residues. V trimming: 6 bases; J trimming: 5 bases; junction bases outside the gene matches: 10. Germline V gene data show CDR1 as KGHSH and CDR2 as LQKENI. CDR3 protein: CASSPDRESYQPQHF. CDR3 coding DNA: TGTGCCAGCTCCCCTGACAGGGAAAGCTATCAGCCCCAGCATTTT.

This chain uses TRBV4-2 with TRBJ1-4; D is perhaps TRBD1 (6 bases). The CDR3 runs to 13 residues. Germline loops: CDR1 LGHNA, CDR2 YNFKEQ. Trimming cost V 0 bases and J 8 bases, with 7 bases left between them. In DNA form, the CDR3 reads TGTGCCAGCAGCCAAGAAACAGGGGAAAAACTGTTTTTT. It codes for CASSQETGEKLFF.

This clone was observed once. The V call is TRBV2, the J call TRBJ1-6; no reliable D call. CDR1 and CDR2 (germline): SNHLY, FYNNEI. This CDR3 is 10 amino acids long. DNA for the CDR3: TGTGGAACCGGGGATTCACCCCTCCACTTT. Its protein product is CGTGDSPLHF.

The rearrangement links TRBV12-3 or TRBV12-4 to TRBJ2-2, with D perhaps matching TRBD2 (5 bases). This CDR3 is built from 11 residues. V was pared by 8 bases and J by 10 bases, with 11 bases between. CDR3 residues: CASSPREELFF. In nucleotides, the CDR3 is TGTGCCAGCTCTCCCCGGGAGGAGCTGTTTTTT.

The chain joins TRBV18 to TRBJ2-3; 11 nucleotides agree with TRBD2. Per germline, CDR1 KGHSH and CDR2 LQKENI. With V trimmed by 4 bases and J by 0 bases, 3 bases remained unmatched. The CDR3 runs 16 residues. The CDR3 loop is CASSLRLAGSTDTQYF. For the CDR3, the DNA is TGTGCCAGCTCACTAAGACTAGCGGGAAGCACAGATACGCAGTATTTT.

This clone was observed a handful of times. This chain connects TRBV6-5 to TRBJ1-2; TRBD1 agrees at 7 bases. Germline CDR1 MNHEY, CDR2 SVGAGI. V shed 2 bases, J shed 0 bases, and the junction held 6 bases outside the gene matches. The CDR3 runs to 16 residues. CDR3 loop: CASSYGWTGANYGYTF. The CDR3 DNA follows: TGTGCCAGCAGTTACGGATGGACAGGAGCTAACTATGGCTACACCTTC.

The CDR3 sequence: CASSKRTDQYEQYF. Written as DNA, the CDR3 is TGTGCCAGTAGTAAGAGGACTGACCAATACGAGCAGTACTTC. The chain uses TRBV19 and TRBJ2-7; D possibly corresponds to TRBD2 (5 bases). V lost 4 bases to trimming and J lost 4 bases, with 14 bases between them. Germline CDR1 LNHDA, CDR2 SQIVND (reference sequence). This CDR3 has 14 residues.

V usage is TRBV5-1 and J usage is TRBJ2-2; 10 bases line up with TRBD2. Germline CDR1 SGHRS, CDR2 YFSETQ. V lost 2 bases to trimming and J lost 7 bases; unmatched junction nucleotides: 5. The length of the CDR3 is 15 residues. CDR3 protein: CASSLASGRVGELFF. CDR3 in DNA: TGCGCCAGCAGCTTAGCTAGCGGGAGAGTCGGGGAGCTGTTTTTT.

There are a few counts of this clone. The rearrangement links TRBV7-9 to TRBJ1-2; the match to TRBD1 covers 7 bases. Germline CDR1 and CDR2: SEHNR and FQNEAQ (reference sequence). Trimming removed 6 bases from V and 4 bases from J; junction bases left unmatched: 5. The CDR3 runs to 13 residues. The CDR3 here is CASSLGTAYGYTF. CDR3 nucleotide sequence: TGTGCCAGCAGTCTCGGGACAGCCTATGGCTACACCTTC.

This clone showed up just a few times. The junction departs from the called germline gene at one end, perhaps through a read error. V is TRBV3-1 (or the pseudogene TRBV3-2) and J is TRBJ2-2; TRBD1 matches 7 bases. The V gene's germline CDR1 is LGHDT and CDR2 YNNKEL (reference sequence). The CDR3 is 15 residues long. The CDR3 reads CASTQRQGVTGELFF. The CDR3 DNA is TGTGCCAGCACCCAACGACAGGGTGTAACCGGGGAGCTGTTTTTT.

This chain joins TRBV2 and TRBJ1-1; D may be TRBD1 (6 bases). V shed 3 bases and J shed 10 bases, with 18 bases lying between them. In germline, CDR1 is SNHLY, CDR2 FYNNEI. The CDR3 runs to 14 residues. CDR3 bases: TGTGCCAGCAGTGATCAAACAGGGCCCGCGGGAGCTTTCTTT. Translation: CASSDQTGPAGAFF.

This clone has just one count. The chain combines TRBV5-6 with TRBJ2-5; TRBD2 matches at 10 bases. The CDR3 has 18 amino acids. Germline CDR1 and CDR2: SGHDT and YYEEEE. The V and J ends lost 0 bases and 2 bases, in that order; junction bases with no gene match: 10. Written as DNA, the CDR3 is TGTGCCAGCAGCTTGGCTAGGCCTAGCGGGAGCCTACAAGAGACCCAGTACTTC. This encodes CASSLARPSGSLQETQYF.

This chain joins TRBV6-5 and TRBJ1-6; D not resolved. The CDR3 is 15 amino acids. Per the germline V gene, CDR1 is MNHEY and CDR2 is SVGAGI. V was pared by 0 bases and J by 6 bases, with 9 bases between. CDR3 bases: TGTGCCAGCAGTTACTCCCCAGTAACTAATTCACCCCTCCACTTT. Translating it yields CASSYSPVTNSPLHF.

The chain couples TRBV3-1 (or the pseudogene TRBV3-2) to TRBJ1-2; no reliable D call. The V gene lost 0 bases and the J gene lost 7 bases, with 6 bases spanning the gap. Germline lookup yields CDR1 LGHDT and CDR2 YNNKEL (reference sequence). The CDR3 contains 12 residues. In nucleotides, the CDR3 is TGTGCCAGCAGCCAAGAGGGGAGTGGCTACACCTTC. Amino acids: CASSQEGSGYTF.

This sequence joins TRBV18 and TRBJ1-2; D is uncertain. The CDR3 is made up of 15 amino acids. V was trimmed by 2 bases and J by 0 bases, leaving 10 bases between them. Germline loops: CDR1 KGHSH, CDR2 LQKENI. The CDR3 DNA sequence: TGTGCCAGCTCACCAGGCCGGGAAGCTAACTATGGCTACACCTTC. Translation gives CASSPGREANYGYTF.

V is TRBV11-3 and J is TRBJ2-5; D not certain. The CDR3 length is 12 residues. The germline V gene encodes CDR1 SGHNT and CDR2 YENEEA. Trimming left V 5 bases short and J 5 bases short, with 9 bases between. The CDR3 is CASSIARETQYF. CDR3 sequence (DNA): TGTGCCAGCAGCATCGCTAGGGAGACCCAGTACTTC.